This T cell receptor (beta chain) was documented in a study of T cells after yellow fever vaccination. Study as a whole: Fractions of limited cellularity were prepared by means of SMART-Seq v4 Ultra Low Input.

TCRdb called the 5' RACE reads again in MiXCR, with one record for every CDR3 protein. The table has 300,000 to 400,000 distinct CDR3 sequences, 8.7% seen once; the top ten hold about a sixth. This clonotype has a count of ten or more. From germline, CDR1 is SGHRS and CDR2 YFSETQ. The V gene lost 0 bases and the J gene lost 5 bases, with 11 bases spanning the gap. There are 14 residues in the CDR3. The starting material was PBMCs, obtained on the day of the first yellow fever vaccination. The chain uses TRBV5-1 and TRBJ1-1; D is possibly TRBD1 (6 bases). The receptor was derived from a man between 18 and 35 years old who received the YFV17D yellow fever vaccine. This chain's CDR3 is CASSLDWGRTEAFF. In DNA, the CDR3 is TGCGCCAGCAGCTTGGATTGGGGGCGGACTGAAGCTTTCTTT.